This T cell receptor beta chain emerged from a study of T-cell memory formation after mild COVID-19. Study-level findings and limits: Contracting clones localized mainly to CM and EM when CD4+ and mainly to EMRA when CD8+.

Per the germline V gene, CDR1 is MNHEY and CDR2 is SVGEGT. V was clipped by 7 bases and J by 9 bases, with 14 bases between them. The CDR3 loop spans 12 amino acids. The sample holds one count of this clonotype. Its antigen is unknown. 5'RACE primed from the constant segment yielded TCR alpha and TCR beta cDNA libraries bearing sample barcodes and UMIs. TCRdb re-called the 5' RACE reads through MiXCR, storing one row per CDR3 protein. The table lists about 320,000 distinct CDR3 sequences, around an eighth of them singletons. The sequencing input was PBMCs or a T cell subset sorted from them (not recorded which). The clonotype was recovered from a man between 18 and 35 years old who had mild COVID-19 (a few samples of this study predate the infection). Cell type and time point are not known. The J gene is TRBJ2-3, the V gene TRBV6-2 or TRBV6-3; D might be TRBD1 or TRBD2, each matching 5 bases. In nucleotides, the CDR3 is TGTGCCAGCACTCCGGGCGAGGGGACGCAGTATTTT. This encodes CASTPGEGTQYF.